One T cell receptor (beta chain) is described in this entry. The V and J ends lost 4 bases and 5 bases respectively, with 15 bases between them. Germline V CDR1 and CDR2: LGHNA, YSLEER. CDR3 size: 15 residues. The source of the sample is a study of blood T cells in healthy people across ages. Looking at the study overall: The capture of about one barcoded beta molecule per two T cells was achieved by template switching.

Then a second PCR, running roughly 7 to 11 cycles, was carried out with a sample-barcoded 5' primer and a J-beta primer mix. TCRdb redid the calling of the 5' RACE reads with MiXCR, one entry per CDR3 protein. The sample yields approximately 900,000 distinct CDR3 sequences, around 49% seen once. Total RNA was extracted at no less than 5.5 micrograms per sample. The clonotype originates from a man in his thirties or forties in good health. Sequencing used blood. The J gene is TRBJ2-4, the V gene TRBV4-3; D may match TRBD1 or TRBD2 (5 bases each). CDR3 in amino acids: CASSRGWGPENIQYF. In DNA, the CDR3 is TGCGCCAGCAGCCGAGGGTGGGGCCCCGAAAACATTCAGTACTTC.